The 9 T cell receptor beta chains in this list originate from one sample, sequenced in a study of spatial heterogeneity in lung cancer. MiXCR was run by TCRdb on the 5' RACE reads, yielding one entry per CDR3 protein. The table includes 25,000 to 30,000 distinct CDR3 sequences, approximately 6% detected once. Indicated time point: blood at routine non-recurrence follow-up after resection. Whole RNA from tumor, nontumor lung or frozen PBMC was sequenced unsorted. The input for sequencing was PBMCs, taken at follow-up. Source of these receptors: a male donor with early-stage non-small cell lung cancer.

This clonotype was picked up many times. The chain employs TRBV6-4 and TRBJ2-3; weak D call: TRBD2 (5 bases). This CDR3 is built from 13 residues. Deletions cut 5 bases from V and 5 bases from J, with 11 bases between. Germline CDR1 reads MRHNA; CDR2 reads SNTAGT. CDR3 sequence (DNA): TGTGCCAGCAGTACGGACGCGGGAGATACGCAGTATTTT. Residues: CASSTDAGDTQYF.

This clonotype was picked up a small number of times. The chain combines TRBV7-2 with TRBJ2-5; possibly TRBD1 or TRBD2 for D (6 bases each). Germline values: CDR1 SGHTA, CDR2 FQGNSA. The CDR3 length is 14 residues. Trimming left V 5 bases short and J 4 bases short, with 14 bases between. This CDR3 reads CASSPRGAGETQYF. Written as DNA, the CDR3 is TGTGCCAGCAGCCCAAGGGGGGCAGGAGAGACCCAGTACTTC.

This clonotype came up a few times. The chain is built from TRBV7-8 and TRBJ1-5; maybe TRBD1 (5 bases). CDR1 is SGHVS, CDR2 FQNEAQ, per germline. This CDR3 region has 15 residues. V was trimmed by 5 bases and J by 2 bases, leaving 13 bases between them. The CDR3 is CASSPWGGGNQPQHF. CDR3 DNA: TGTGCCAGCAGCCCTTGGGGGGGTGGCAATCAGCCCCAGCATTTT.

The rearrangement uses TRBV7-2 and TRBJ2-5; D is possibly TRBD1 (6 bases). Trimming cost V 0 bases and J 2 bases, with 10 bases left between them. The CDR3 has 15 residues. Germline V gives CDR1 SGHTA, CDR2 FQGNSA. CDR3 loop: CASSLAGQRQETQYF. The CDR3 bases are TGTGCCAGCAGCTTAGCTGGACAGCGACAAGAGACCCAGTACTTC.

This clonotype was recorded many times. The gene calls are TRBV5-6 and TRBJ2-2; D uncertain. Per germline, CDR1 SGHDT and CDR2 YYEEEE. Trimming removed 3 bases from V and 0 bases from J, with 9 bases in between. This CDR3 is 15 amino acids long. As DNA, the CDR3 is TGTGCCAGCAGCTCGACTGGCTCGAACACCGGGGAGCTGTTTTTT. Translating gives CASSSTGSNTGELFF.

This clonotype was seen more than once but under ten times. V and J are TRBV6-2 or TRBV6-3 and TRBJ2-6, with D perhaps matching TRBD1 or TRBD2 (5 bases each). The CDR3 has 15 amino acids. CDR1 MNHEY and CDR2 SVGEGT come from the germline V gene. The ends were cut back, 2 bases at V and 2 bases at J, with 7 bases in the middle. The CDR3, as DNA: TGTGCCAGCAGTTACGGGGGAACTGGGGCCAACGTCCTGACTTTC. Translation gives CASSYGGTGANVLTF.

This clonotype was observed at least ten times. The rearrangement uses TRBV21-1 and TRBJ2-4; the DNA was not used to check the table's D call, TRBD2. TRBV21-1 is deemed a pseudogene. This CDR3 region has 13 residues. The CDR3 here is CASRRREKNIQYF. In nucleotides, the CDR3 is TGTGCCAGCAGACGGAGGGAGAAAAACATTCAGTACTTC.

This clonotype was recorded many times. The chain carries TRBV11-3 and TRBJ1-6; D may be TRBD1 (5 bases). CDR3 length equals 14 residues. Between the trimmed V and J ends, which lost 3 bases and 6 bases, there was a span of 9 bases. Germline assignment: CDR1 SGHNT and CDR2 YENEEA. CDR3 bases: TGTGCCAGCAGCTTCGGCCAGGGTAATTCACCCCTCCACTTT. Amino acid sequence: CASSFGQGNSPLHF.

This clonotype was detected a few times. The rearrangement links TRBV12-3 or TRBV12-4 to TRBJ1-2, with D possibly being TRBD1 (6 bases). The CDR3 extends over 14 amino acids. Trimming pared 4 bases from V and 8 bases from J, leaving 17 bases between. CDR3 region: CASSYFGGGKGYTF. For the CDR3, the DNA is TGTGCCAGCAGTTACTTCGGGGGGGGCAAGGGCTACACCTTC.